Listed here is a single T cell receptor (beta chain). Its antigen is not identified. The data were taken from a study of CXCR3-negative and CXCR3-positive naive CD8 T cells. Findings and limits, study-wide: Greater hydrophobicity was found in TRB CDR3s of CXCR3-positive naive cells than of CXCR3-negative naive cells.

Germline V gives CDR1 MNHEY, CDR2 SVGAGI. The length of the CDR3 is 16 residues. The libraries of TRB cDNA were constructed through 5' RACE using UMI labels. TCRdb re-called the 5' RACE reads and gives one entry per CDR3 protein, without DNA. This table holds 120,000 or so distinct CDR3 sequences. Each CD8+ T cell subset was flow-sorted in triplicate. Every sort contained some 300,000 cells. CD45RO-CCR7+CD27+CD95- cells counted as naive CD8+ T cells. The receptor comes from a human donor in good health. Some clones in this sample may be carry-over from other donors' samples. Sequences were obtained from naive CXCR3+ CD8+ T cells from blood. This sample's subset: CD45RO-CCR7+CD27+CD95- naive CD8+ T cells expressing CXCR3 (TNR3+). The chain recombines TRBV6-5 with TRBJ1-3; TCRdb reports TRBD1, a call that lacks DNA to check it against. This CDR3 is CAGTPGPNPSGNTIYF.